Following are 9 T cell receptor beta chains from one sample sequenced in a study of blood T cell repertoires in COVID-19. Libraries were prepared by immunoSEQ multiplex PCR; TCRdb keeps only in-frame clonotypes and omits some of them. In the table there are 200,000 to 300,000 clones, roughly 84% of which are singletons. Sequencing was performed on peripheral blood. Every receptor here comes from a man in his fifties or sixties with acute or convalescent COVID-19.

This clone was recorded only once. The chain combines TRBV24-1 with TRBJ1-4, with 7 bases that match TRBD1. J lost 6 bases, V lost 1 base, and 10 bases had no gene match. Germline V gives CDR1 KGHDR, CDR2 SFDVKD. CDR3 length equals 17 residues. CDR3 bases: TGTGCCACCAGTGATTTCACCCCGCGAACAGGGGATGAAAAACTGTTTTTT. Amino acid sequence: CATSDFTPRTGDEKLFF.

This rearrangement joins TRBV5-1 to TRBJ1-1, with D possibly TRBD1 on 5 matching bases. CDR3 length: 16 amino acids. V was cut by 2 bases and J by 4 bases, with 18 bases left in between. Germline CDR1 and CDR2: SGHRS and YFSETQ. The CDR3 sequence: CASSFYPGREGTEAFF. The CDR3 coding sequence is TGCGCCAGCAGCTTCTATCCAGGGCGTGAAGGCACTGAAGCTTTCTTT.

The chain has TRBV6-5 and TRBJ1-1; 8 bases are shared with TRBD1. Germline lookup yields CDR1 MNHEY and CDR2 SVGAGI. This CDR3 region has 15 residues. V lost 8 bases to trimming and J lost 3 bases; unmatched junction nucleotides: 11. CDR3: CASEGDRPKDTEAFF. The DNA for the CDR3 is TGTGCCAGCGAGGGGGACAGGCCTAAGGACACTGAAGCTTTCTTT.

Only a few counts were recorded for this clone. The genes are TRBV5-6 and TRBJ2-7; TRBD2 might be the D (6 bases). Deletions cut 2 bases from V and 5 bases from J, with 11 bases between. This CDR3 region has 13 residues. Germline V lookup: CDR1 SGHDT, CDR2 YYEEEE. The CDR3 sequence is CASSLGGSDEQYF. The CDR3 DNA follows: TGTGCCAGCAGCTTAGGAGGGTCCGACGAGCAGTACTTC.

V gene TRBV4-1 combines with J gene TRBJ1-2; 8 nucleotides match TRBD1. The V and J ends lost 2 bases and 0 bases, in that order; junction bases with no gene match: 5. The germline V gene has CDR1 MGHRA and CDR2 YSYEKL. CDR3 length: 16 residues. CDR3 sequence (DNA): TGCGCCAGCAGCCAAAGGACAGGGCGGGCTAACTATGGCTACACCTTC. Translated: CASSQRTGRANYGYTF.

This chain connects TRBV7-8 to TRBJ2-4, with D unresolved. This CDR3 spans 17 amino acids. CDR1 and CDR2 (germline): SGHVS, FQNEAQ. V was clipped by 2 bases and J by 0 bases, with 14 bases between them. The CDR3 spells CASSLISEILAKNIQYF. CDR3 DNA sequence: TGTGCCAGCAGCTTAATTTCGGAGATCCTAGCCAAAAACATTCAGTACTTC.

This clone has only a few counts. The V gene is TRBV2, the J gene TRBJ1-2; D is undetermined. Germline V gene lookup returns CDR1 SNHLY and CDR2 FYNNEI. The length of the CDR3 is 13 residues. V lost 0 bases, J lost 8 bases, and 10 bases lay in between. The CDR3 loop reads CASSEAEGRGYTF. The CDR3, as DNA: TGTGCCAGCAGTGAAGCAGAGGGTCGAGGCTACACCTTC.

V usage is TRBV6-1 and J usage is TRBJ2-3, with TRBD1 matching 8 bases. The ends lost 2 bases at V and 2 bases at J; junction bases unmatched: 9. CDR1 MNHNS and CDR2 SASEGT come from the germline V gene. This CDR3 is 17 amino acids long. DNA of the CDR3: TGTGCCAGCAGTGAACACGACAGGGGTCTTAACACAGATACGCAGTATTTT. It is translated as CASSEHDRGLNTDTQYF.

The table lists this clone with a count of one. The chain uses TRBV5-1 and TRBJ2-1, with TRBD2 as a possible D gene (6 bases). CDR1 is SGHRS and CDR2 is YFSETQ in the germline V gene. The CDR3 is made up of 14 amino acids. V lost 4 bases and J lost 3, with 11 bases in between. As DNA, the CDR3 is TGCGCCAGCAGCCTGGGACTCGACTACAATGAGCAGTTCTTC. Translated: CASSLGLDYNEQFF.